These 9 T cell receptor beta chains originate from one sample sequenced in a study of T cell changes during pregnancy in multiple sclerosis. The protocol was immunoSEQ multiplex PCR, while the TCRdb copy is restricted to in-frame clones and leaves out a portion. This table holds roughly 40,000 clones, around 94% found once. Sample: peripheral blood, taken in the third trimester of pregnancy. These receptors were collected from a female donor with multiple sclerosis, enrolled in a pregnancy study.

This chain joins TRBV5-6 and TRBJ2-1, with D possibly being TRBD2 (5 bases). Trimming shortened V by 0 bases and J by 6 bases, and 16 bases separated the two germline ends. The germline V gene encodes CDR1 SGHDT and CDR2 YYEEEE. The CDR3 covers 16 residues. The CDR3 loop is CASSLGLADLVNEQFF. In DNA form, the CDR3 reads TGTGCCAGCAGCTTGGGTCTAGCCGACCTCGTCAATGAGCAGTTCTTC.

This sequence joins TRBV30 and TRBJ2-7, with D perhaps matching TRBD1 (5 bases). V gave up 2 bases and J gave up 2 bases, with 7 bases separating them. This CDR3 is built from 12 residues. CDR1 is GTSNPN, CDR2 SVGIG, per germline (reference sequence). CDR3 protein: CAWSPGPYEQYF. In DNA, the CDR3 is TGTGCCTGGAGTCCAGGGCCCTACGAGCAGTACTTC.

This clone was recorded only once. This chain links TRBV2 with TRBJ1-2; D may be TRBD1 (5 bases). Germline V gives CDR1 SNHLY, CDR2 FYNNEI. This CDR3 has 13 amino acids. Deletions cut 6 bases from V and 5 bases from J, with 13 bases between. The CDR3 DNA reads TGTGCCAGCAGGGGGAGGGGCATGTATGGCTACACCTTC. It codes for CASRGRGMYGYTF.

The chain recombines TRBV27 with TRBJ2-1; D might be TRBD2 (5 bases). Germline CDR1 MNHEY, CDR2 SMNVEV (reference sequence). With 3 bases removed from V and 9 bases from J, the gap between germline ends came to 12 bases. The CDR3 has 13 residues. This CDR3 reads CASSFGVDGEQFF. CDR3 sequence (DNA): TGTGCCAGCAGTTTCGGGGTTGATGGTGAGCAGTTCTTC.

This clone appeared a single time. V usage is TRBV10-3 and J usage is TRBJ1-2, with D perhaps TRBD1 (6 bases). Trimming shortened V by 0 bases and J by 7 bases, and 6 bases separated the two germline ends. Germline V CDR1 and CDR2: ENHRY, SYGVKD. This CDR3 is built from 12 residues. The CDR3 DNA reads TGTGCCATCAGTGAGTCACAGGGTGGCTACACCTTC. It yields the protein CAISESQGGYTF.

The chain joins TRBV15 to TRBJ1-2; D is possibly TRBD1 (5 bases). V was shortened by 8 bases and J by 4 bases, with 14 bases between the two germline ends. The length of the CDR3 is 13 residues. Germline V CDR1 and CDR2: LNHNV, YYDKDF (reference sequence). The CDR3 nucleotides are TGTGCCACCGGGCGGGGGGACCGCTATGGCTACACCTTC. This gives the protein CATGRGDRYGYTF.

The V gene is TRBV4-3, the J gene TRBJ1-1; 7 bases agree with TRBD1. Germline CDR1 is LGHNA and CDR2 is YSLEER. V dropped 3 bases and J dropped 2; count of bases not matched to a gene: 6. The CDR3 spans 15 residues. The CDR3 sequence: CASSQIQGPNTEAFF. In DNA, the CDR3 is TGCGCCAGCAGCCAGATACAGGGGCCCAACACTGAAGCTTTCTTT.

The rearrangement uses TRBV21-1 and TRBJ2-1; the DNA was not used to check the table's D call, TRBD1. TRBV21-1 is reported as a pseudogene. The CDR3 is 13 amino acids. CDR3 sequence (DNA): TGTGCCAGCAGCCGTCAACAGGGCAATGAGCAGTTCTTC. Protein sequence: CASSRQQGNEQFF.

The CDR3 coding sequence is TGTGCCAGCAGTTTTGGGGCGAACACTGAAGCTTTCTTT. Protein: CASSFGANTEAFF. J is TRBJ1-1 and V is TRBV27; TRBD1 might be the D (5 bases). The CDR3 sequence is 13 residues long. Trimming stripped 3 bases from V and 1 base from J, with 6 bases between. In germline, CDR1 is MNHEY, CDR2 SMNVEV (reference sequence).